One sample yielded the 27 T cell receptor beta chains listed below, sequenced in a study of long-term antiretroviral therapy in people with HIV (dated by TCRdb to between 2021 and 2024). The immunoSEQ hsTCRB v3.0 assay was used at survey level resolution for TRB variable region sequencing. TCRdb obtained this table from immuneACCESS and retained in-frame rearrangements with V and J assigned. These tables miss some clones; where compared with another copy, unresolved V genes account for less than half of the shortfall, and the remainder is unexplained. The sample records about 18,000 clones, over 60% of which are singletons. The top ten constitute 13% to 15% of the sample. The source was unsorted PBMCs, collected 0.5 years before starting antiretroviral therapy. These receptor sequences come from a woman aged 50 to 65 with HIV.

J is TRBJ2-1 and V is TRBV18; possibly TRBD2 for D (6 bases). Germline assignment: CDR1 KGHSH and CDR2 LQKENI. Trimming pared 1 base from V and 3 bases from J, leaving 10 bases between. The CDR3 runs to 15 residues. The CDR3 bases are TGTGCCAGCTCACCACGGACTACCGACTACAATGAGCAGTTCTTC. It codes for CASSPRTTDYNEQFF. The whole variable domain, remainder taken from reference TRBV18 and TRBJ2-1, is NAGVMQNPRHLVRRRGQEARLRCSPMKGHSHVYWYRQLPEEGLKFMVYLQKENIIDESGMPKERFSAEFPKEGPSILRIQQVVRGDSAAYFCASSPRTTDYNEQFFGPGTRLTVL.

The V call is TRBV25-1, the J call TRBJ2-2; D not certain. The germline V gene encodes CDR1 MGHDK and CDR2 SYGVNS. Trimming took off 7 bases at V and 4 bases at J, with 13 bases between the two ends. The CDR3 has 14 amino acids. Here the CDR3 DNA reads TGTGCCAGCACGGGTGACATGACCACCGGGGAGCTGTTTTTT. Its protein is CASTGDMTTGELFF.

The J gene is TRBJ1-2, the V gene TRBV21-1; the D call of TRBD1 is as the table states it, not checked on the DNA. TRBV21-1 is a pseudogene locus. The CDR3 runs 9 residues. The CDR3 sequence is CAEGDGYTF. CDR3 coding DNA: TGTGCCGAGGGGGACGGCTACACCTTC.

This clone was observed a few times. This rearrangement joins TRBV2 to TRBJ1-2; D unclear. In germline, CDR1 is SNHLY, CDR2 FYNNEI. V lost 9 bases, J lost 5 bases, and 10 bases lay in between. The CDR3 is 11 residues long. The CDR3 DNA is TGTGCCAGAACAGAGATTTATGGCTACACCTTC. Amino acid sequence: CARTEIYGYTF.

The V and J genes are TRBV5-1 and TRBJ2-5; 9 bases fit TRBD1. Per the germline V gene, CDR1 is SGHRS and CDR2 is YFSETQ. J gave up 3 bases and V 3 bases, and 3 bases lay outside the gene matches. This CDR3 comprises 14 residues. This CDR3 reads CASSWDRVKETQYF. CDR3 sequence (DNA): TGCGCCAGCAGCTGGGACAGGGTAAAAGAGACCCAGTACTTC.

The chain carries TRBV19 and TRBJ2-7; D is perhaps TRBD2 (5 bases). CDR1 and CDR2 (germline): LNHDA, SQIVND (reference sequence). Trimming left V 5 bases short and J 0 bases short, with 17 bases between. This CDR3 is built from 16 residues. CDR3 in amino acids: CASSPFGGPLSYEQYF. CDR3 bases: TGTGCCAGTAGTCCCTTCGGAGGACCCCTCTCCTACGAGCAGTACTTC.

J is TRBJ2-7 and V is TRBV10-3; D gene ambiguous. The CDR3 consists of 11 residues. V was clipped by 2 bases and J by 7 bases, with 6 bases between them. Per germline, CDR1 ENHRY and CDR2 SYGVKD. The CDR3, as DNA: TGTGCCATCAGTGAGATCGGGGAGCAGTACTTC. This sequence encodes CAISEIGEQYF.

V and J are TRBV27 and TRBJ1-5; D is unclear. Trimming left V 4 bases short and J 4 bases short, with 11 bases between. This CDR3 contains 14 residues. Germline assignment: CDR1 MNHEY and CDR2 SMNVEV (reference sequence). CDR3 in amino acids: CASSYAGSNQPQHF. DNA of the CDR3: TGTGCCAGCAGTTACGCTGGAAGTAATCAGCCCCAGCATTTT.

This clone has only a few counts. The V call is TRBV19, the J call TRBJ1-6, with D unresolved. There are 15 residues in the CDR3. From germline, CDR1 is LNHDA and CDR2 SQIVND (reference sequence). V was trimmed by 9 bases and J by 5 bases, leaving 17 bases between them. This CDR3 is CASMLTDRNNSPLHF. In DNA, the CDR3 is TGTGCCAGCATGCTGACGGACCGGAATAATTCACCCCTCCACTTT. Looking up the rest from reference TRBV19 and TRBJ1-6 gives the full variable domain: DGGITQSPKYLFRKEGQNVTLSCEQNLNHDAMYWYRQDPGQGLRLIYYSQIVNDFQKGDIAEGYSVSREKKESFPLTVTSAQKNPTAFYLCASMLTDRNNSPLHFGNGTRLTVT.

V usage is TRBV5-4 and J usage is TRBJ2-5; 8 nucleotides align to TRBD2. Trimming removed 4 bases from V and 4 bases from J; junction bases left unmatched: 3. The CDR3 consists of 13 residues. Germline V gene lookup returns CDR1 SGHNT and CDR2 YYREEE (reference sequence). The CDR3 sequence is CASSPSGGETQYF. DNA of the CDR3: TGTGCCAGCAGCCCCAGCGGGGGAGAGACCCAGTACTTC.

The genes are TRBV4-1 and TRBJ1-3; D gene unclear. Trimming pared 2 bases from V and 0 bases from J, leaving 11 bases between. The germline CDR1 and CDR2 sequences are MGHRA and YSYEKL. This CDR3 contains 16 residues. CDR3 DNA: TGCGCCAGCAGCCAACCGACACCTGACTCTGGAAACACCATATATTTT. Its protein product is CASSQPTPDSGNTIYF.

The CDR3 loop is CASSMRDRLNQPQHF. The CDR3 coding sequence is TGTGCCAGCAGTATGCGGGACAGACTCAATCAGCCCCAGCATTTT. V is TRBV6-1 and J is TRBJ1-5; 7 nucleotides align to TRBD1. With V trimmed by 5 bases and J by 3 bases, 7 bases remained unmatched. This CDR3 region has 15 residues. Per the germline V gene, CDR1 is MNHNS and CDR2 is SASEGT.

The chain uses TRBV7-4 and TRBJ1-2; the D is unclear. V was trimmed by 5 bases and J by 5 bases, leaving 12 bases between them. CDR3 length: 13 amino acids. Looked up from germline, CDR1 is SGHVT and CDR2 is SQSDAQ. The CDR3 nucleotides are TGTGCCAGCAGCCCCGGGATGATGTATGGCTACACCTTC. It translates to CASSPGMMYGYTF. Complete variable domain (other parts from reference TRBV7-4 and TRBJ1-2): GAGVSQSPRYKVAKRGRDVALRCDSISGHVTLYWYRQTLGQGSEVLTYSQSDAQRDKSGRPSGRFSAERPERSVSTLKIQRTEQGDSAVYLCASSPGMMYGYTFGSGTRLTVV.

The CDR3 DNA follows: TGTGCCAGCTCACCACCTACAGGGGGCACTGAAGCTTTCTTT. It specifies CASSPPTGGTEAFF. This chain links TRBV18 with TRBJ1-1, with 8 bases identical to TRBD1. The CDR3 has 14 amino acids. The germline CDR1 and CDR2 sequences are KGHSH and LQKENI. V trimming: 0 bases; J trimming: 4 bases; junction bases outside the gene matches: 1.

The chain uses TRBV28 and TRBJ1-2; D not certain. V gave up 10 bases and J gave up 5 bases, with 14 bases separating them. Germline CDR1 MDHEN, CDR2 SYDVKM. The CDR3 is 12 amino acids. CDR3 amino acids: CATLAVTYGYTF. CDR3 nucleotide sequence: TGTGCCACCTTGGCAGTCACGTATGGCTACACCTTC.

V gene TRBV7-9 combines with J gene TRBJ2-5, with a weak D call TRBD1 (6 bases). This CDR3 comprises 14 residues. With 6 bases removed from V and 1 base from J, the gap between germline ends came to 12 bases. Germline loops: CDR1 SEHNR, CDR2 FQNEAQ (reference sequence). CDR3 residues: CASSYPTGQETQYF. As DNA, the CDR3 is TGTGCCAGCAGTTACCCGACAGGCCAAGAGACCCAGTACTTC.

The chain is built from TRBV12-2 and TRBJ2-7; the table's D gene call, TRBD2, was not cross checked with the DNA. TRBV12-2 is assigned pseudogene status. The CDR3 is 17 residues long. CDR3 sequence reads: CASRLVTSGGGSYEQYV. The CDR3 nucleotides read TGTGCAAGTCGCTTAGTCACTAGCGGGGGCGGCTCCTACGAGCAGTACGTC.

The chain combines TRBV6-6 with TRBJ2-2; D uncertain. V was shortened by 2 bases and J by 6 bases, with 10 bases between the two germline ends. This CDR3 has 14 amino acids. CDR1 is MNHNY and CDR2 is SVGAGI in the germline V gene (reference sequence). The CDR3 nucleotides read TGTGCCAGCAGTTACAAGGAATTTGCCGGGGAGCTGTTTTTT. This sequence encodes CASSYKEFAGELFF.

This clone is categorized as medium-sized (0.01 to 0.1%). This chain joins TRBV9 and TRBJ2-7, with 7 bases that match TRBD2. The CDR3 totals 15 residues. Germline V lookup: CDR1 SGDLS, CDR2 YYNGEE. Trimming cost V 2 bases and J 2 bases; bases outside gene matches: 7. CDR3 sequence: CASSVGGGGTYEQYF. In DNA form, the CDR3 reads TGTGCCAGCAGCGTTGGTGGGGGGGGGACCTACGAGCAGTACTTC.

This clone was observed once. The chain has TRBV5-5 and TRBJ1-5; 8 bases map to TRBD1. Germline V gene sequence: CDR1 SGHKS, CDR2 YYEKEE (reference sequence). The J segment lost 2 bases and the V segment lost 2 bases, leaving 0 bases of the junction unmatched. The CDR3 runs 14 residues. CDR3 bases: TGTGCCAGCAGCTTACAGGGGGGCAATCAGCCCCAGCATTTT. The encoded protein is CASSLQGGNQPQHF.

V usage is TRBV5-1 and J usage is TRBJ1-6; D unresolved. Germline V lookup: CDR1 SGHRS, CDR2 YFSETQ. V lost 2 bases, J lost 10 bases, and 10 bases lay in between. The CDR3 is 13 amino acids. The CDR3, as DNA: TGCGCCAGCAGCTTAGGGTTCAGGTCACCCCTCCACTTT. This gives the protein CASSLGFRSPLHF.

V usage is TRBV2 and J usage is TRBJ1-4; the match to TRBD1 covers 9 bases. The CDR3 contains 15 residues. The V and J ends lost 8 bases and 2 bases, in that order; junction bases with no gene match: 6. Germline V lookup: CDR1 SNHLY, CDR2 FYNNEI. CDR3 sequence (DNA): TGTGCCAGCGGGCCACAGGGGGCGACTAATGAAAAACTGTTTTTT. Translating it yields CASGPQGATNEKLFF.

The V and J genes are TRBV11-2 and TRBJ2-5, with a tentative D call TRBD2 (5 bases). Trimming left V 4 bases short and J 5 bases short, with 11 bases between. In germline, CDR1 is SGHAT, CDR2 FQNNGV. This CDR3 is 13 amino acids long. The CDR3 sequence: CASSSLALETQYF. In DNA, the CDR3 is TGTGCCAGCAGCTCGCTAGCATTGGAGACCCAGTACTTC.

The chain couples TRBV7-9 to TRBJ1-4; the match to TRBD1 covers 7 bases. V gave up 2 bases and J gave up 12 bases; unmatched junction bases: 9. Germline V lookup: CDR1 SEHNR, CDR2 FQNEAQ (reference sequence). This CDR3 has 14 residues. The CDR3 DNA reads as TGTGCCAGCAGCTTATTACAGGGGAGAGGGGAACTGTTTTTT. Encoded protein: CASSLLQGRGELFF.

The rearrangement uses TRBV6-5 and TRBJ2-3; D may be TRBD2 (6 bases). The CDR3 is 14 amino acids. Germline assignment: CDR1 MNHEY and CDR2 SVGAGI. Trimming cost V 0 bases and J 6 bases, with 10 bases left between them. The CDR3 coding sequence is TGTGCCAGCAGTTACTCGCGGGGCGTGGATACGCAGTATTTT. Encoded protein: CASSYSRGVDTQYF.

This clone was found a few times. The CDR3 sequence is CASSTGTGLMAYEQYF. DNA for the CDR3: TGTGCCAGCAGTACCGGGACAGGGCTTATGGCCTACGAGCAGTACTTC. The genes are TRBV6-6 and TRBJ2-7; 9 bases are shared with TRBD1. In germline, CDR1 is MNHNY, CDR2 SVGAGI (reference sequence). Trimming took 5 bases from V and 2 from J; bases not matched to a gene: 10. This CDR3 has 16 residues.

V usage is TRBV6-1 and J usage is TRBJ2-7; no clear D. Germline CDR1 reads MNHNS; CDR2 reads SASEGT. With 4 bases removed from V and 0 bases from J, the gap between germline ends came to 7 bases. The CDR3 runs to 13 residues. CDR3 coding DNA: TGTGCCAGCAGTGGAGACGGCTCCTACGAGCAGTACGTC. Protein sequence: CASSGDGSYEQYV.